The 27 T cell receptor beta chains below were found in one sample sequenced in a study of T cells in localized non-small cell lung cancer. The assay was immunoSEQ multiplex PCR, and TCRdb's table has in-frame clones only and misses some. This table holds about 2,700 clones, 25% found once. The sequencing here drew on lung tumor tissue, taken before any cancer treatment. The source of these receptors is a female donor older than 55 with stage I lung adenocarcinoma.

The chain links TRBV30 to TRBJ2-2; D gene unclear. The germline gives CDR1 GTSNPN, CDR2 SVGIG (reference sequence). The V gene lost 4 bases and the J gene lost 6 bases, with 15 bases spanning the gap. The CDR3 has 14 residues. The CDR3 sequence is CAWTRRSSAGELFF. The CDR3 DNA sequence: TGTGCCTGGACTAGACGCTCTTCTGCCGGGGAGCTGTTTTTT.

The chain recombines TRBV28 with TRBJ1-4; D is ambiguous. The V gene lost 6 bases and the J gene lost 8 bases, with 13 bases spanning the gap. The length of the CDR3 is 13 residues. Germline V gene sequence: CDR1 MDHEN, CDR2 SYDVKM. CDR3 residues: CASRGANQEKLFF. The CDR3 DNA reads TGTGCCAGCAGGGGAGCAAACCAGGAAAAACTGTTTTTT.

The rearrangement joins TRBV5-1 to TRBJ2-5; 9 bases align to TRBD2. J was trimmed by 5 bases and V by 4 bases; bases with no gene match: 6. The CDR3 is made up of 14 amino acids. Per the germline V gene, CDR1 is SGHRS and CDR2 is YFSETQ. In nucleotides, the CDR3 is TGCGCCAGCAGCCGCGGGGGGGCCGAGGAGACCCAGTACTTC. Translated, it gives CASSRGGAEETQYF. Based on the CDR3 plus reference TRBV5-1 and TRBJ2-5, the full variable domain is KAGVTQTPRYLIKTRGQQVTLSCSPISGHRSVSWYQQTPGQGLQFLFEYFSETQRNKGNFPGRFSGRQFSNSRSEMNVSTLELGDSALYLCASSRGGAEETQYFGPGTRLLVL.

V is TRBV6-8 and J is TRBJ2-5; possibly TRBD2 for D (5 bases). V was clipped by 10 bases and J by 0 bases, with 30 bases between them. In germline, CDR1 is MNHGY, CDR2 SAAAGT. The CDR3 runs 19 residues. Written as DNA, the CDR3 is TGTGCCATCAGCGGATCCGCTCACAGCTCCGTCTCGTACCAAGAGACCCAGTACTTC. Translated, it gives CAISGSAHSSVSYQETQYF.

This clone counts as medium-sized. The CDR3 sequence: CASGAGFSGYTF. CDR3 in DNA: TGTGCCAGCGGAGCAGGGTTTTCTGGCTACACCTTC. The chain couples TRBV6-8 to TRBJ1-2; D possibly corresponds to TRBD1 (5 bases). Trimming left V 8 bases short and J 7 bases short, with 14 bases between. CDR1 is MNHGY, CDR2 SAAAGT, per germline. This CDR3 is built from 12 residues.

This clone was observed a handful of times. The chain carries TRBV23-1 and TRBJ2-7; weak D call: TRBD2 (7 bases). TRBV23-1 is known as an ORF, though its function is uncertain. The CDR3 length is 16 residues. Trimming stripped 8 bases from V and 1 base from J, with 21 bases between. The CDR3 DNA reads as TGCGCCAGCGGCACTTTGCTAGGGGGGGGTTCCTACGAGCAGTACTTC. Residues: CASGTLLGGGSYEQYF.

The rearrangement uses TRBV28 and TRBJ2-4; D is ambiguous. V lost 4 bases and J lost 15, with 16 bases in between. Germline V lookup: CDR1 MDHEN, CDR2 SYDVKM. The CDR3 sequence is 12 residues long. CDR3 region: CASSSYVDKLYF. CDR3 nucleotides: TGTGCCAGCAGTTCTTATGTTGACAAACTGTACTTC.

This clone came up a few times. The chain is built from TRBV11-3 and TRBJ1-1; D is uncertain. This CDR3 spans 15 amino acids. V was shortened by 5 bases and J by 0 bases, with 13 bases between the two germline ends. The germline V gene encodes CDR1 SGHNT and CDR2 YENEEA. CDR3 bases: TGTGCCAGCAGCGCCCAAAGGACGATGAACACTGAAGCTTTCTTT. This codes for CASSAQRTMNTEAFF.

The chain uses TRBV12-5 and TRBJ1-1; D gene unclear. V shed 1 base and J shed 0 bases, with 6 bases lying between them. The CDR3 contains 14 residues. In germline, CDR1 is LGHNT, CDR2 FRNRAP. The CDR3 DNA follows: TGTGCTAGTGGTTTGGGGAATATGAACACTGAAGCTTTCTTT. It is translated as CASGLGNMNTEAFF.

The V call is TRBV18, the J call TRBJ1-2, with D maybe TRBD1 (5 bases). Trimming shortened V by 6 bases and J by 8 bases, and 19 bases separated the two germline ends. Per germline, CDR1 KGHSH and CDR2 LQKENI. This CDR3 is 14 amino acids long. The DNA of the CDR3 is TGTGCCAGCTCCCCCTGGGCCAGGGAGGTAGGCTACACCTTC. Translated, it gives CASSPWAREVGYTF.

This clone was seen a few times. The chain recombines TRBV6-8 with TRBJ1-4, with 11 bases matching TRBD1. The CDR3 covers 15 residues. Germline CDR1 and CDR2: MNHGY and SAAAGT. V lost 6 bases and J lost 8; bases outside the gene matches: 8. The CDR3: CASRSPGQGDEKLFF. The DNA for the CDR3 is TGTGCCAGCAGATCACCGGGACAGGGGGACGAAAAACTGTTTTTT.

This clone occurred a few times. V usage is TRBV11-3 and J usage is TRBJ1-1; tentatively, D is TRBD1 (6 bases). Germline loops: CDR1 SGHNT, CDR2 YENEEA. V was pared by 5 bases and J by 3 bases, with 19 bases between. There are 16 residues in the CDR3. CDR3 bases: TGTGCCAGCAGCCAAGGTTGGCCGGGACAAGACACTGAAGCTTTCTTT. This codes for CASSQGWPGQDTEAFF.

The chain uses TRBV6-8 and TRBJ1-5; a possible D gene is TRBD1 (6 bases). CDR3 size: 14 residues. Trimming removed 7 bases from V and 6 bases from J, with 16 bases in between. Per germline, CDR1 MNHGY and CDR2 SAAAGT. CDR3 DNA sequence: TGTGCCAGCATTTATGGGGGGCTCGGTCAGCCCCAGCATTTT. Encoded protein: CASIYGGLGQPQHF.

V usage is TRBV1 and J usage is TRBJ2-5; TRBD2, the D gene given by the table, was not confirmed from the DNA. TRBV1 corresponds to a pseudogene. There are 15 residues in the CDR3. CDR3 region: CASSQIGTTKPTQYF. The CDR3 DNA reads TGCGCCAGCAGCCAAATCGGGACTACCAAACCGACCCAGTACTTC.

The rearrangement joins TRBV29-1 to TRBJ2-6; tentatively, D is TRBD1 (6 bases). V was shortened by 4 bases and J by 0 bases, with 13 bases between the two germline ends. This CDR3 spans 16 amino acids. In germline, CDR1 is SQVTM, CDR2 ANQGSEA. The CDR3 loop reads CSVGQQGPSGANVLTF. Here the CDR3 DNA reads TGCAGCGTTGGACAACAGGGACCCTCTGGGGCCAACGTCCTGACTTTC.

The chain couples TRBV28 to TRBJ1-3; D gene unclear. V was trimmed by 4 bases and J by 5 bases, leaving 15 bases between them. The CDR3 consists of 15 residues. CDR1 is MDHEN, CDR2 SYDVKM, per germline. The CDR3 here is CASSSPNPPRNTIYF. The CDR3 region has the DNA TGTGCCAGCAGTTCCCCAAACCCACCTCGAAACACCATATATTTT.

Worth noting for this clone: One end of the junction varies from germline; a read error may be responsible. DNA of the CDR3: TGTGCCCGGAGTAGCGGGAGGGCGACAGATACGCAGTATTTT. Protein product: CARSSGRATDTQYF. The chain joins TRBV30 to TRBJ2-3; 11 bases are shared with TRBD2. Germline V gene lookup returns CDR1 GTSNPN and CDR2 SVGIG (reference sequence). The CDR3 covers 14 residues.

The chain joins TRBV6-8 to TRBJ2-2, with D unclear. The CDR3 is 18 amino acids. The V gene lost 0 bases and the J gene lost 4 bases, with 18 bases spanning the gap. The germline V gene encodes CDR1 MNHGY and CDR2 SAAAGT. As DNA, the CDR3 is TGTGCCAGCAGTTACTCGGTCCCTATCGGGTGGGGCACCGGGGAGCTGTTTTTT. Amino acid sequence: CASSYSVPIGWGTGELFF.

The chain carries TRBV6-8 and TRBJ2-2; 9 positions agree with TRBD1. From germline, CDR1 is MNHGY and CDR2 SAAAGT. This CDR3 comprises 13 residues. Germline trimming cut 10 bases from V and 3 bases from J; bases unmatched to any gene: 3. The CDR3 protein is CAMGQGYTGELFF. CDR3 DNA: TGTGCCATGGGACAGGGCTACACCGGGGAGCTGTTTTTT.

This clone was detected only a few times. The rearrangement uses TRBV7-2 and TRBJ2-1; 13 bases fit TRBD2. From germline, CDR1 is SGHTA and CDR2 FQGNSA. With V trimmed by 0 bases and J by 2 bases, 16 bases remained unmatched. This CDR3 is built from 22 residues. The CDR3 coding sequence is TGTGCCAGCAGCTTAGCGGGACTAGCGGGACGCGCTAACCCAGGCCCCTACAATGAGCAGTTCTTC. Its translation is CASSLAGLAGRANPGPYNEQFF.

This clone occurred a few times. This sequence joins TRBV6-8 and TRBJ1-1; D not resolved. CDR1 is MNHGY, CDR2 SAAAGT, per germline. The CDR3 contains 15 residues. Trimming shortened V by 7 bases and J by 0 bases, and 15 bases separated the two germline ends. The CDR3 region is CASNRGFGVNTEAFF. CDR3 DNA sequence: TGTGCCAGCAATCGGGGATTTGGAGTGAACACTGAAGCTTTCTTT.

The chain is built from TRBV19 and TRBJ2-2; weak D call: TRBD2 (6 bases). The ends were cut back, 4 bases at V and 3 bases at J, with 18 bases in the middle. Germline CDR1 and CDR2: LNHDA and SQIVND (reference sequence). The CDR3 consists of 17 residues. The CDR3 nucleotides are TGTGCCAGTAGTACCTCTAGCGCTAGCAGTTACACCGGGGAGCTGTTTTTT. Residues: CASSTSSASSYTGELFF.

The CDR3 protein is CASSPIPDSGNTIYF. CDR3 bases: TGCGCCAGCAGCCCAATACCCGACTCTGGAAACACCATATATTTT. The rearrangement uses TRBV5-1 and TRBJ1-3; D gene uncertain. The germline gives CDR1 SGHRS, CDR2 YFSETQ. The V end lost 4 bases, the J end lost 0 bases, and 11 bases lay between the germline ends. The CDR3 runs to 15 residues.

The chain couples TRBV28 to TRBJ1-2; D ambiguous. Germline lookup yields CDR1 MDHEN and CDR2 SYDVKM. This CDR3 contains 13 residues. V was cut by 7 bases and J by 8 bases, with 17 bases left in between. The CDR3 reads CASTPGNSGGYTF. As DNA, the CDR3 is TGTGCCAGCACCCCGGGGAATTCGGGAGGCTACACCTTC.

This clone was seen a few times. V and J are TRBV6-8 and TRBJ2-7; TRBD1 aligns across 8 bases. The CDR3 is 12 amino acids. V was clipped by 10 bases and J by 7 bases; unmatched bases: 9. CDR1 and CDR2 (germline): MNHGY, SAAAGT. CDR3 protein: CAISGQGMEQYF. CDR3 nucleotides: TGTGCCATCAGCGGACAGGGTATGGAGCAGTACTTC.

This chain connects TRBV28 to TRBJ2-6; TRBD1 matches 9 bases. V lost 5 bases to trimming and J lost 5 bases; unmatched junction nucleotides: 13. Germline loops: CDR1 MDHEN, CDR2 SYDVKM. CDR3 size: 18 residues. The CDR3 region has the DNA TGTGCCAGCAGTCCCGGACAGGGGTCGGCTTTAAGGGCCAACGTCCTGACTTTC. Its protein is CASSPGQGSALRANVLTF. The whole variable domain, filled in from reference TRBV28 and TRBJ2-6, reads DVKVTQSSRYLVKRTGEKVFLECVQDMDHENMFWYRQDPGLGLRLIYFSYDVKMKEKGDIPEGYSVSREKKERFSLILESASTNQTSMYLCASSPGQGSALRANVLTFGAGSRLTVL.

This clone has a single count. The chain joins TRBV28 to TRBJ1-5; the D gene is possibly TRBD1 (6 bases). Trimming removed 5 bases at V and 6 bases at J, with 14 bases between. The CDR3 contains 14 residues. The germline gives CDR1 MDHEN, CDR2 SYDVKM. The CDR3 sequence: CASSPLQGRQPQHF. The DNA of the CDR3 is TGTGCCAGCAGTCCTCTACAGGGCCGTCAGCCCCAGCATTTT.